These T cell receptor beta chains were read from a single sample in a study of T-cell reconstitution after alpha-beta-depleted transplantation in children. MiXCR was run by TCRdb on the PCR reads, yielding one entry per CDR3 protein. The repertoire includes around 800,000 distinct CDR3 sequences, 15% to 20% of them detected once, and roughly 4.8% sits in the top ten. The sample was PBMCs, mostly from graft donor cells, taken 360 days after TCRalphabeta/CD19-depleted stem cell transplant. All receptors come from a male patient under 18 who had a stem cell transplant for acute lymphoblastic leukemia, so the T cells may come from the graft donor. The CDR3 runs from the conserved cysteine through the conserved F or W. The D gene is left open where the match is weak. Size is stated for part of the rows, as once, few or many counts, or as a class when the clone is expanded.

clone_size: many
v_call: TRBV12-3/TRBV12-4
j_call: TRBJ1-5
d_call: -
cdr3_nt: TGTGCCAGCAGTTCGAATCAGCCCCAGCATTTT
cdr3_aa: CASSSNQPQHF

clone_size: few
v_call: TRBV9
j_call: TRBJ2-2
d_call: -
cdr3_nt: TGTGCCAGCAGCGTAGGGAGGACCCAGGTATCGGGGGAGCTGTTTTTT
cdr3_aa: CASSVGRTQVSGELFF

clone_size: -
v_call: TRBV7-2
j_call: TRBJ1-2
d_call: -
cdr3_nt: TGTGCCAGCAGCTCCGAACTATCCAGCTATGGCTACACCTTC
cdr3_aa: CASSSELSSYGYTF

clone_size: -
v_call: TRBV6-5
j_call: TRBJ1-1
d_call: -
cdr3_nt: TGTGCCAGCAGTATACATCGGGCGGGGGACACTGAAGCTTTCTTT
cdr3_aa: CASSIHRAGDTEAFF

clone_size: few
v_call: TRBV12-3/TRBV12-4
j_call: TRBJ1-1
d_call: -
cdr3_nt: TGTGCCAGCAGTTTCGATGCAGTGAACACTGAAGCTTTCTTT
cdr3_aa: CASSFDAVNTEAFF

clone_size: -
v_call: TRBV4-1
j_call: TRBJ2-1
d_call: -
cdr3_nt: TGCGCCAGCAGCCAAGTTGGTCTAGTTGTCAAGTTCTTC
cdr3_aa: CASSQVGLVVKFF

clone_size: -
v_call: TRBV29-1
j_call: TRBJ2-4
d_call: -
cdr3_nt: TGCAGCGTTGAAGTGGGAGGACCACAGTACTTC
cdr3_aa: CSVEVGGPQYF

clone_size: few
v_call: TRBV20-1
j_call: TRBJ1-3
d_call: TRBD1
cdr3_nt: TGCAGTGCTGCCCACAGGGGAACCCCTGGAAACACCATATATTTT
cdr3_aa: CSAAHRGTPGNTIYF

clone_size: few
v_call: TRBV2
j_call: TRBJ1-2
d_call: -
cdr3_nt: TGTGCCAGCAGTGAAGAAATGGTTAACTATGGCTACACCTTC
cdr3_aa: CASSEEMVNYGYTF

clone_size: once
v_call: TRBV27
j_call: TRBJ1-4
d_call: -
cdr3_nt: TGTGCCAGCAGTCCTAGGGGCTTTGGTGAAAAACTGTTTTTT
cdr3_aa: CASSPRGFGEKLFF

clone_size: -
v_call: TRBV20-1
j_call: TRBJ1-2
d_call: -
cdr3_nt: TGCAGTGCTACTCAGAAGGGGTACTATGGCTACACCTTC
cdr3_aa: CSATQKGYYGYTF

clone_size: -
v_call: TRBV20-1
j_call: TRBJ2-1
d_call: TRBD2
cdr3_nt: TGCAGTGCTAGAAGAGCGAGCGGGAGAAGGGACAATGAGCAGTTCTTC
cdr3_aa: CSARRASGRRDNEQFF

clone_size: few
v_call: TRBV27
j_call: TRBJ2-4
d_call: TRBD1
cdr3_nt: TGTGCCAGCAGTTTATCGCCCACAGGGGACATTCAGTACTTC
cdr3_aa: CASSLSPTGDIQYF

clone_size: -
v_call: TRBV12-3/TRBV12-4
j_call: TRBJ1-3
d_call: TRBD1
cdr3_nt: TGTGCCAGCAGGCGGGACAGGGTGGAAAACACCATATATTTT
cdr3_aa: CASRRDRVENTIYF

clone_size: many
v_call: TRBV7-9
j_call: TRBJ2-7
d_call: -
cdr3_nt: TGTGCCAGCAGCTTAGCCCGGTACTACGAGCAGTACTTC
cdr3_aa: CASSLARYYEQYF

clone_size: -
v_call: TRBV12-3/TRBV12-4
j_call: TRBJ2-7
d_call: TRBD2
cdr3_nt: TGTGCCAGCAGTTTAGCGACTAGCGGGTCGACAGAGCAGTACTTC
cdr3_aa: CASSLATSGSTEQYF

clone_size: few
v_call: TRBV28
j_call: TRBJ2-7
d_call: TRBD1
cdr3_nt: TGTGCCAGCAGTTCCTCGGGACAGGGCTACGAGCAGTACTTC
cdr3_aa: CASSSSGQGYEQYF

clone_size: few
v_call: TRBV12-3/TRBV12-4
j_call: TRBJ2-7
d_call: TRBD2
cdr3_nt: TGTGCCAGCGGGACTAGTTTCGGAGGCGAGCAGTACTTC
cdr3_aa: CASGTSFGGEQYF

clone_size: -
v_call: TRBV5-6
j_call: TRBJ1-5
d_call: TRBD1
cdr3_nt: TGTGCCAGCAGCGTGGGACAGGGCCCGTCCCCTAGCAATCAGCCCCAGCATTTT
cdr3_aa: CASSVGQGPSPSNQPQHF

clone_size: few
v_call: TRBV6-2/TRBV6-3
j_call: TRBJ2-3
d_call: TRBD2
cdr3_nt: TGTGCCAGCAGTTACTCCCTCCGACTAGCGACCAGCACAGATACGCAGTATTTT
cdr3_aa: CASSYSLRLATSTDTQYF

clone_size: many
v_call: TRBV7-6
j_call: TRBJ2-3
d_call: -
cdr3_nt: TGTGCCAGCAGCTTATCGAAGCGCAATACGCAGTATTTT
cdr3_aa: CASSLSKRNTQYF

clone_size: few
v_call: TRBV28
j_call: TRBJ2-5
d_call: TRBD2
cdr3_nt: TGTGCCAGCATCCCCAGCTCGGGACTAGCGGTACAAGAGACCCAGTACTTC
cdr3_aa: CASIPSSGLAVQETQYF

clone_size: -
v_call: TRBV12-3/TRBV12-4
j_call: TRBJ2-5
d_call: TRBD1
cdr3_nt: TGTGCCAGCAGTTTTGGACCCAGGGGGTTAGAGACCCAGTACTTC
cdr3_aa: CASSFGPRGLETQYF

clone_size: few
v_call: TRBV12-3/TRBV12-4
j_call: TRBJ2-1
d_call: TRBD2
cdr3_nt: TGTGCCAGCAGAGACACTAGCGGGAGGACCTACAATGAGCAGTTCTTC
cdr3_aa: CASRDTSGRTYNEQFF

clone_size: many
v_call: TRBV29-1
j_call: TRBJ2-7
d_call: -
cdr3_nt: TGCAGCGTTGGGTCCCGGGAATACGAGCAGTACTTC
cdr3_aa: CSVGSREYEQYF

clone_size: few
v_call: TRBV5-1
j_call: TRBJ2-3
d_call: TRBD2
cdr3_nt: TGCGCCAGCAGCAGGACTAGCGGGACGGGTCCTGGAGATACGCAGTATTTT
cdr3_aa: CASSRTSGTGPGDTQYF

clone_size: -
v_call: TRBV4-1
j_call: TRBJ2-2
d_call: TRBD2
cdr3_nt: TGCGCCAGCAGCAAGGGGAGCGGGGTAGTCACCGGGGAGCTGTTTTTT
cdr3_aa: CASSKGSGVVTGELFF

clone_size: few
v_call: TRBV20-1
j_call: TRBJ1-2
d_call: -
cdr3_nt: TGCAGTGCTGGGAATAAGGGCCACCGCTCCTATGGCTACACCTTC
cdr3_aa: CSAGNKGHRSYGYTF

clone_size: -
v_call: TRBV27
j_call: TRBJ2-7
d_call: -
cdr3_nt: TGTGCCAGCAGTTTACATGGGCTGAACGAGCAGTACTTC
cdr3_aa: CASSLHGLNEQYF

clone_size: -
v_call: TRBV12-3/TRBV12-4
j_call: TRBJ2-1
d_call: -
cdr3_nt: TGTGCCAGCAGCGAGGACTATGGTGAGCAGTTCTTC
cdr3_aa: CASSEDYGEQFF

clone_size: -
v_call: TRBV3-1
j_call: TRBJ2-2
d_call: -
cdr3_nt: TGTGCCAGCAGCCAAGGATGGGGCAGAAACACCGGGGAGCTGTTTTTT
cdr3_aa: CASSQGWGRNTGELFF

clone_size: many
v_call: TRBV20-1
j_call: TRBJ2-7
d_call: -
cdr3_nt: TGCAGTGCTAGTGCCGGACCCGACCATGGGATGGAGTACTTC
cdr3_aa: CSASAGPDHGMEYF

clone_size: few
v_call: TRBV7-6
j_call: TRBJ2-1
d_call: TRBD2
cdr3_nt: TGTGCCAGCAGCTTAGCGGGACTAGCGGGAGGTCGTAATGAGCAGTTCTTC
cdr3_aa: CASSLAGLAGGRNEQFF

clone_size: once
v_call: TRBV29-1
j_call: TRBJ1-1
d_call: TRBD1
cdr3_nt: TGCAGCGCAGCGACAGGGATGAACACTGAAGCTTTCTTT
cdr3_aa: CSAATGMNTEAFF

clone_size: -
v_call: TRBV4-1
j_call: TRBJ2-3
d_call: -
cdr3_nt: TGCGCCAGCAGCCAAGGCCCGTTAAGCGGGAGCACAGATACGCAGTATTTT
cdr3_aa: CASSQGPLSGSTDTQYF

clone_size: many
v_call: TRBV20-1
j_call: TRBJ1-1
d_call: TRBD1
cdr3_nt: TGCAGTGCTCGAGGGACAGGGTTGAACACTGAAGCTTTCTTT
cdr3_aa: CSARGTGLNTEAFF

clone_size: -
v_call: TRBV7-3
j_call: TRBJ2-4
d_call: -
cdr3_nt: TGTGCCAGCAGCTCAACAGGACTAGCCAAAAACATTCAGTACTTC
cdr3_aa: CASSSTGLAKNIQYF

clone_size: -
v_call: TRBV14
j_call: TRBJ1-1
d_call: -
cdr3_nt: TGTGCCAGCAGCCAAGAGGTCGGGACGGTAACGAACACTGAAGCTTTCTTT
cdr3_aa: CASSQEVGTVTNTEAFF

clone_size: few
v_call: TRBV20-1
j_call: TRBJ2-7
d_call: TRBD2
cdr3_nt: TGCAGTGCCATCGGACTAGCGGGAGCCGGCGAGCAGTACTTC
cdr3_aa: CSAIGLAGAGEQYF

clone_size: few
v_call: TRBV7-9
j_call: TRBJ2-1
d_call: -
cdr3_nt: TGTGCCAGCAGCTTAAAGACAGGTGGCAATGAGCAGTTCTTC
cdr3_aa: CASSLKTGGNEQFF

clone_size: -
v_call: TRBV5-1
j_call: TRBJ1-1
d_call: -
cdr3_nt: TGCGCCAGCAGCTCTAGGGCTTGGAACACTGAAGCTTTCTTT
cdr3_aa: CASSSRAWNTEAFF

clone_size: -
v_call: TRBV20-1
j_call: TRBJ2-7
d_call: -
cdr3_nt: TGCAGATGTAGAAGCTGGGGGGTCGGGACAGTAGGTGAGCAGTACTTC
cdr3_aa: CRCRSWGVGTVGEQYF

clone_size: many
v_call: TRBV12-3/TRBV12-4
j_call: TRBJ2-1
d_call: -
cdr3_nt: TGTGCCAGCAGTTTGACTGGAGCCTACAATGAGCAGTTCTTC
cdr3_aa: CASSLTGAYNEQFF

clone_size: -
v_call: TRBV5-1
j_call: TRBJ2-2
d_call: -
cdr3_nt: TGCGCCAGCAGCTTCGAGTACCCAAACACCGGGGAGCTGTTTTTT
cdr3_aa: CASSFEYPNTGELFF

clone_size: -
v_call: TRBV9
j_call: TRBJ2-1
d_call: -
cdr3_nt: TGTGCCAGCAGCGTAAAGGTAGCGCCCTATGGGGATGAGCAGTTCTTC
cdr3_aa: CASSVKVAPYGDEQFF

clone_size: -
v_call: TRBV6-2/TRBV6-3
j_call: TRBJ2-1
d_call: TRBD2
cdr3_nt: TGTGCCAGCAGTTACTTAGCGGGAGGGCTTAATGAGCAGTTCTTC
cdr3_aa: CASSYLAGGLNEQFF

clone_size: -
v_call: TRBV29-1
j_call: TRBJ2-2
d_call: TRBD1
cdr3_nt: TGCAGCGTTGAAGTTTGGACAGGGTCGAACACCGGGGAGCTGTTTTTT
cdr3_aa: CSVEVWTGSNTGELFF

clone_size: few
v_call: TRBV7-3
j_call: TRBJ1-2
d_call: -
cdr3_nt: TGTGCCAGCAGCCCTACGATGGGGGGGGCTGGCTACACCTTC
cdr3_aa: CASSPTMGGAGYTF

clone_size: -
v_call: TRBV20-1
j_call: TRBJ1-6
d_call: -
cdr3_nt: TGCAGTGCTAGTGAGGGGACTTCACCCCTCCACTTT
cdr3_aa: CSASEGTSPLHF

clone_size: -
v_call: TRBV5-1
j_call: TRBJ2-1
d_call: -
cdr3_nt: TGCGCCAGCGGTTTAGCTGAAAGCTCCTACAATGAGCAGTTCTTC
cdr3_aa: CASGLAESSYNEQFF